The sequence of this T cell receptor beta chain was determined in a study of cytomegalovirus exposure and HLA in healthy donors. Study-level information: The approximately 120 validation repertoires matched the approximately 700 first-cohort repertoires in platform, a later analysis reported.

This CDR3 spans 15 amino acids. The V end lost 2 bases, the J end lost 0 bases, and 11 bases lay between the germline ends. CDR1 is SGHRS, CDR2 YFSETQ, per germline. The table came from immunoSEQ multiplex PCR; TCRdb's copy has only in-frame clones and leaves some out. The sample includes around 90,000 clones, roughly 84% of them seen just once. In regard to this clone: The antigen remains undetermined.

Study results and caveats: Subsequent analysis found a tendency for first-cohort TCR clusters to co-occur within the 90 to 150 validation repertoires.

Sequenced: PBMCs. The rearrangement uses TRBV5-1 and TRBJ2-5, with D maybe TRBD1 (6 bases). This clonotype was obtained from a woman between 18 and 30 years old in good health and CMV-seropositive. The CDR3 loop is CASSFGQSNQETQYF. CDR3 DNA: TGCGCCAGCAGCTTTGGACAGTCGAACCAAGAGACCCAGTACTTC.